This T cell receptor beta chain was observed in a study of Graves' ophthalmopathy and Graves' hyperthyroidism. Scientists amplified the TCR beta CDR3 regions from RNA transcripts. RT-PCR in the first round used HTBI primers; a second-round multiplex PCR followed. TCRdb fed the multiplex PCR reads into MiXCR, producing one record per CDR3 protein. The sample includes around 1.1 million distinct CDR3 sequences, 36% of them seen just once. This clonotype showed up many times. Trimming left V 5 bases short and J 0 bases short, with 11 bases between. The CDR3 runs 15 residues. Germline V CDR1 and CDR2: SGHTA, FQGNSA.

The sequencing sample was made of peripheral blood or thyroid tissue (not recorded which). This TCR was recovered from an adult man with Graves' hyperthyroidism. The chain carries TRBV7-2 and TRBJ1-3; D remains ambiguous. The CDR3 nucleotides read TGTGCCAGCAGCCCCGCCAGAGTCTCTGGAAACACCATATATTTT. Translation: CASSPARVSGNTIYF.